This T cell receptor (beta chain) emerged from a study of regulatory T cells in long-lasting Graves disease. Background on the study: For under 3 months, newly diagnosed Graves' patients had been taking antithyroid drugs.

This clonotype was seen a handful of times. The sample's time point: newly diagnosed GD, antithyroid drugs for less than 3 months. PBMC RNA was the source of the TCR library. CDR3-region Arm-PCR and iRepertoire HTBI primers produced the TCR beta libraries. TCRdb called the multiplex PCR reads again in MiXCR, with one record for every CDR3 protein. The sample lists approximately 560,000 distinct CDR3 sequences, around 15% occurring once. These data were also filed under a second study, of T cells in Graves' hyperthyroidism and ophthalmopathy. As that study records: HTBI primers were the set used in a first-round RT-PCR of the TCR CDR3.

Here the sequenced sample was peripheral blood mononuclear cells (PBMCs), taken at new diagnosis, from a patient treated with antithyroid drugs. The receptor comes from a man younger than 35 with Graves disease.

The CDR3 loop reads CASSLGVGNEQYF. In DNA form, the CDR3 reads TGTGCCAGCAGCTTAGGGGTGGGTAACGAGCAGTACTTC. V gene TRBV13 combines with J gene TRBJ2-7; D gene uncertain. The V end lost 0 bases, the J end lost 5 bases, and 8 bases lay between the germline ends. Germline CDR1 and CDR2: PRHDT and FYEKMQ (reference sequence). CDR3 length: 13 residues. The whole variable domain, filled in from reference TRBV13 and TRBJ2-7, reads AAGVIQSPRHLIKEKRETATLKCYPIPRHDTVYWYQQGPGQDPQFLISFYEKMQSDKGSIPDRFSAQQFSDYHSELNMSSLELGDSALYFCASSLGVGNEQYFGPGTRLTVT.